This is a list of T cell receptor beta chains from one sample in a study of post-analysis software for immune sequencing data. One entry per CDR3 protein results from TCRdb running MiXCR on the PCR reads. This sample has about 770,000 distinct CDR3 sequences, with about 45% found just once. Sample: blood. The origin of the receptors is a girl between 10 and 17 years old with multiple sclerosis. Both conserved end residues are part of each CDR3. A D gene is named only where the DNA matches it firmly. Size is omitted from some rows. Given values are once, few, many or a class for expanded clones.

D: -
size: -
V: TRBV28
J: TRBJ2-5
CDR3: CASSSSGRQETQYF
DNA: TGTGCCAGCAGTTCTTCCGGCAGGCAAGAGACCCAGTACTTC

D: -
size: -
V: TRBV9
J: TRBJ2-1
CDR3: CASSVGGQQYNEQFF
DNA: TGTGCCAGCAGCGTAGGAGGGCAGCAATACAATGAGCAGTTCTTC

D: -
size: -
V: TRBV14
J: TRBJ1-1
CDR3: CASSRAWNTEAFF
DNA: TGTGCCAGCAGCAGGGCCTGGAACACTGAAGCTTTCTTT

D: TRBD2
size: -
V: TRBV6-1
J: TRBJ2-1
CDR3: CASSGTQGLAGRTRLRDNEQFF
DNA: TGTGCCAGCAGCGGTACCCAGGGACTAGCGGGTAGGACCCGGCTGCGAGACAATGAGCAGTTCTTC

D: -
size: -
V: TRBV7-2
J: TRBJ2-1
CDR3: CASSSLGGGPAYNEQFF
DNA: TGTGCCAGCAGCTCCCTAGGGGGAGGTCCCGCCTACAATGAGCAGTTCTTC

D: -
size: -
V: TRBV20-1
J: TRBJ2-7
CDR3: CSARDPTGSSEQYF
DNA: TGCAGTGCTAGAGATCCGACAGGTTCGTCCGAGCAGTACTTC

D: -
size: -
V: TRBV2
J: TRBJ2-3
CDR3: CASLGHVPSTDTQYF
DNA: TGTGCCAGCCTAGGGCACGTTCCTAGCACAGATACGCAGTATTTT

D: TRBD1
size: -
V: TRBV6-5
J: TRBJ2-1
CDR3: CASSYIDRGVNEQFF
DNA: TGTGCCAGCAGTTACATCGACAGGGGGGTCAATGAGCAGTTCTTC

D: -
size: -
V: TRBV12-3/TRBV12-4
J: TRBJ2-3
CDR3: CASSLSASWADTQYF
DNA: TGTGCCAGCAGTTTAAGTGCGTCGTGGGCAGATACGCAGTATTTT

D: TRBD1
size: -
V: TRBV25-1
J: TRBJ1-4
CDR3: CASSGQGLLFF
DNA: TGTGCCAGCAGTGGACAGGGGTTACTGTTTTTT

D: TRBD2
size: -
V: TRBV20-1
J: TRBJ2-7
CDR3: CSARDRDYYEQYF
DNA: TGCAGTGCTAGAGACCGGGACTACTACGAGCAGTACTTC

D: TRBD2
size: -
V: TRBV12-3/TRBV12-4
J: TRBJ2-3
CDR3: CASSPGLAAGTDTQYF
DNA: TGTGCCAGCAGTCCGGGACTAGCCGCGGGCACAGATACGCAGTATTTT

D: -
size: once
V: TRBV20-1
J: TRBJ1-5
CDR3: CSANPLGQSYNQPQHF
DNA: TGCAGTGCTAATCCCCTCGGACAGAGCTACAATCAGCCCCAGCATTTT

D: -
size: -
V: TRBV20-1
J: TRBJ2-1
CDR3: CSARVGLGPSYNEQFF
DNA: TGCAGTGCTAGAGTCGGTTTGGGACCTTCCTACAATGAGCAGTTCTTC

D: TRBD2
size: many
V: TRBV5-5
J: TRBJ2-5
CDR3: CASSLGRRLAGEGETQYF
DNA: TGTGCCAGCAGCTTGGGACGGAGGCTAGCGGGAGAAGGCGAGACCCAGTACTTC

D: TRBD2
size: -
V: TRBV10-3
J: TRBJ2-7
CDR3: CSTSGANYEQYF
DNA: TGTTCCACTAGCGGAGCTAACTACGAGCAGTACTTC

D: -
size: -
V: TRBV7-2
J: TRBJ2-7
CDR3: CASSLWSSPEQYF
DNA: TGTGCCAGCAGCTTATGGTCTAGCCCCGAGCAGTACTTC

D: TRBD2
size: once
V: TRBV10-3
J: TRBJ2-7
CDR3: CAISDQREGYEQYF
DNA: TGTGCCATCAGTGACCAGCGGGAGGGCTACGAGCAGTACTTC

D: -
size: -
V: TRBV24-1
J: TRBJ2-1
CDR3: CATSAPTGTFYNEQFF
DNA: TGTGCCACCAGTGCACCGACAGGCACCTTTTACAATGAGCAGTTCTTC

D: -
size: -
V: TRBV24-1
J: TRBJ2-1
CDR3: CATSEQGGEQFF
DNA: TGTGCCACCAGTGAGCAGGGCGGTGAGCAGTTCTTC

D: TRBD2
size: few
V: TRBV24-1
J: TRBJ2-5
CDR3: CATSDPSGNQETQYF
DNA: TGTGCCACCAGTGATCCTAGCGGGAACCAAGAGACCCAGTACTTC

D: -
size: -
V: TRBV15
J: TRBJ2-7
CDR3: CATSRDEGPYEQYF
DNA: TGTGCCACCAGCAGAGATGAAGGACCCTACGAGCAGTACTTC

D: -
size: -
V: TRBV5-1
J: TRBJ2-7
CDR3: CASSLEGFSYEQYF
DNA: TGCGCCAGCAGCTTGGAGGGGTTTTCCTACGAGCAGTACTTC

D: TRBD2
size: -
V: TRBV20-1
J: TRBJ2-1
CDR3: CSASGLAGVGLYNEQFF
DNA: TGCAGTGCCTCGGGACTAGCGGGGGTGGGACTATACAATGAGCAGTTCTTC

D: TRBD1
size: few
V: TRBV25-1
J: TRBJ1-1
CDR3: CASRGQANTEAFF
DNA: TGTGCCAGCAGAGGACAGGCGAACACTGAAGCTTTCTTT

D: TRBD2
size: -
V: TRBV12-3/TRBV12-4
J: TRBJ2-3
CDR3: CASSLYGGSSTDTQYF
DNA: TGTGCCAGCAGTTTATACGGGGGGAGTAGCACAGATACGCAGTATTTT

D: -
size: -
V: TRBV6-2/TRBV6-3
J: TRBJ1-2
CDR3: CASSYLGGYTF
DNA: TGTGCCAGCAGTTACCTGGGCGGCTACACCTTC

D: -
size: -
V: TRBV30
J: TRBJ2-7
CDR3: CAWSLGPRYEQYF
DNA: TGTGCCTGGAGTTTAGGTCCTCGCTACGAGCAGTACTTC

D: -
size: -
V: TRBV4-3
J: TRBJ2-4
CDR3: CASSQDRRWEQYF
DNA: TGCGCCAGCAGCCAAGATCGTCGTTGGGAGCAGTACTTC

D: TRBD2
size: -
V: TRBV10-3
J: TRBJ2-3
CDR3: CAISEPTSGRTDTQYF
DNA: TGTGCCATCAGTGAACCGACTAGCGGGAGAACAGATACGCAGTATTTT

D: -
size: -
V: TRBV27
J: TRBJ2-3
CDR3: CASKGSPKRDTQYF
DNA: TGTGCCAGCAAGGGTAGCCCCAAGCGAGATACGCAGTATTTT

D: TRBD2
size: few
V: TRBV10-3
J: TRBJ2-7
CDR3: CAIRTGTSAAYEQYF
DNA: TGTGCCATCAGGACAGGGACTAGCGCCGCCTACGAGCAGTACTTC

D: -
size: -
V: TRBV12-3/TRBV12-4
J: TRBJ2-1
CDR3: CASSLPLTDHNEQFF
DNA: TGTGCCAGCAGTTTACCCCTAACTGATCATAATGAGCAGTTCTTC

D: TRBD2
size: -
V: TRBV20-1
J: TRBJ2-3
CDR3: CSARLAGVWDTQYF
DNA: TGCAGTGCCCGACTAGCGGGAGTTTGGGATACGCAGTATTTT

D: -
size: -
V: TRBV5-1
J: TRBJ2-7
CDR3: CASSLDGASVYEQYF
DNA: TGCGCCAGCAGCTTGGATGGGGCGTCGGTCTACGAGCAGTACTTC

D: TRBD2
size: -
V: TRBV4-1
J: TRBJ2-7
CDR3: CASSQGETSGSFYEQYF
DNA: TGCGCCAGCAGCCAGGGTGAAACTAGCGGGAGTTTCTACGAGCAGTACTTC

D: -
size: -
V: TRBV18
J: TRBJ1-3
CDR3: CASSPGPTSSGNTIYF
DNA: TGTGCCAGCTCACCAGGGCCGACTAGCTCTGGAAACACCATATATTTT

D: TRBD2
size: -
V: TRBV19
J: TRBJ2-1
CDR3: CASSIPTSGPRGKQFF
DNA: TGTGCCAGTAGTATCCCTACTAGCGGCCCGAGGGGGAAGCAGTTCTTC

D: -
size: -
V: TRBV7-9
J: TRBJ1-2
CDR3: CASSLEGGSNYGYTF
DNA: TGTGCCAGCAGCTTAGAAGGGGGGTCTAACTATGGCTACACCTTC

D: TRBD1
size: -
V: TRBV11-3
J: TRBJ2-7
CDR3: CASSNGQVPPYEQYF
DNA: TGTGCCAGCAGCAACGGACAGGTACCACCCTACGAGCAGTACTTC

D: -
size: -
V: TRBV28
J: TRBJ2-1
CDR3: CASEVSGSNEQFF
DNA: TGTGCCAGCGAGGTTTCAGGTTCTAATGAGCAGTTCTTC

D: -
size: -
V: TRBV5-1
J: TRBJ2-3
CDR3: CASRGADTQYF
DNA: TGCGCCAGCAGAGGGGCAGATACGCAGTATTTT